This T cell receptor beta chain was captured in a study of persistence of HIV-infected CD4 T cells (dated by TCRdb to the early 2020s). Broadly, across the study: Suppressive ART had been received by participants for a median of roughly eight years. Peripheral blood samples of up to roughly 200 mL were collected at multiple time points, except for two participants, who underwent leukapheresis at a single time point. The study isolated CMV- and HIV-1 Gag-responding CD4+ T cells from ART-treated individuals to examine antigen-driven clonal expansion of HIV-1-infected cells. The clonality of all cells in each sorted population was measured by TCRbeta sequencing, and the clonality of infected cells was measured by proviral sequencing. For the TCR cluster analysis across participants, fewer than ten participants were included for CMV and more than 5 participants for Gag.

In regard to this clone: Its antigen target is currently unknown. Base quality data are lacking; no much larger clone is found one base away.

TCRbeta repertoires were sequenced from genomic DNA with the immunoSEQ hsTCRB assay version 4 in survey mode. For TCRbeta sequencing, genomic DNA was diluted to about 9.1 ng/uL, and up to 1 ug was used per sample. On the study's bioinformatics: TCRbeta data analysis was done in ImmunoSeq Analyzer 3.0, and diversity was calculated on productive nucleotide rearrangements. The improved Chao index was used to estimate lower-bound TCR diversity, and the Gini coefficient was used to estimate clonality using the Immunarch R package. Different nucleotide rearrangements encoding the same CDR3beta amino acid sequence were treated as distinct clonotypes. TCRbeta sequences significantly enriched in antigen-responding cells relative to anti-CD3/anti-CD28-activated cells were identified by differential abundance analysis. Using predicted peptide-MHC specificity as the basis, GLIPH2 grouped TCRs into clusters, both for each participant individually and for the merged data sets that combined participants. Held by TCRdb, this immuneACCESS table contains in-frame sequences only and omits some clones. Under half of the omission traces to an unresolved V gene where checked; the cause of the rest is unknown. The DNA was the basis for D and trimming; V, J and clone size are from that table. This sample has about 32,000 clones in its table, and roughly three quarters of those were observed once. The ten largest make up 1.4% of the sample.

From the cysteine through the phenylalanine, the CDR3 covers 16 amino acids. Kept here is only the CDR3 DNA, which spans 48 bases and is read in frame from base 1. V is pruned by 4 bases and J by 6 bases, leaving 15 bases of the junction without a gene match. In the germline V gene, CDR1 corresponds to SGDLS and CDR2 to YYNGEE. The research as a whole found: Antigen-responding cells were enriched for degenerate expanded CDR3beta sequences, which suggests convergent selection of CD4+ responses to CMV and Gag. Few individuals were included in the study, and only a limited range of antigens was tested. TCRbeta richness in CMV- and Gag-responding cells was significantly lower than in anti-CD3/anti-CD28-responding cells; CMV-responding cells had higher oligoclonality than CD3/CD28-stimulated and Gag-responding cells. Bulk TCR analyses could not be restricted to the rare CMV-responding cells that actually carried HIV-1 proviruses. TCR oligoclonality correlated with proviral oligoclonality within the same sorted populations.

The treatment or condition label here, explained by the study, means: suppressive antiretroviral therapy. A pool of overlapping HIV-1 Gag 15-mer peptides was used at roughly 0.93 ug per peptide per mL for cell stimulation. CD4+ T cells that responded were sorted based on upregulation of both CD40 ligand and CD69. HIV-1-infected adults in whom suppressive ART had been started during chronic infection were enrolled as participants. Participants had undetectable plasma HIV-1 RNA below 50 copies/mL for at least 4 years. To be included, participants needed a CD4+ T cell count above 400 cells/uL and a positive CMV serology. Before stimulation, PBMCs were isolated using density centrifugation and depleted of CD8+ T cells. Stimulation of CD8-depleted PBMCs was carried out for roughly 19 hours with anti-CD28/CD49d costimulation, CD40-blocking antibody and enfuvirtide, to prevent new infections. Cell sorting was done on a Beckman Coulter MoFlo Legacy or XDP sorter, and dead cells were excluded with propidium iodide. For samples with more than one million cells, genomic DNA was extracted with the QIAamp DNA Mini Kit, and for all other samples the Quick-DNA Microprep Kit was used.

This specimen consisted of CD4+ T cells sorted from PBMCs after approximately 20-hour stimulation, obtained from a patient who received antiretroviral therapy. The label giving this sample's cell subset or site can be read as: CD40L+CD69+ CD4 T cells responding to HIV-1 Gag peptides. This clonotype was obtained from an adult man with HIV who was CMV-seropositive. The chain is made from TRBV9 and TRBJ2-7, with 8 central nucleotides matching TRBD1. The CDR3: CASSLRSDRALPEQYF. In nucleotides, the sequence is TGTGCCAGCAGCCTTCGATCGGACAGGGCCCTTCCCGAGCAGTACTTC.